The 5 T cell receptor beta chains in this list originate from one sample, sequenced in a study of T-cell memory formation after mild COVID-19. TCRdb re-analysed the 5' RACE reads in MiXCR, keeping a single row per CDR3 protein. The sample shows hundreds of thousands of distinct CDR3 sequences, about an eighth of them seen only once. The sequenced sample consisted of PBMCs or a T cell subset sorted from them (not recorded which). All receptors derive from a man younger than 30 who had mild COVID-19 (a few samples of this study predate the infection). Cell type and time point are not known.

This clonotype was recorded at least ten times. The rearrangement uses TRBV7-2 and TRBJ2-7, with 10 bases matching TRBD2. J gave up 1 base and V 2 bases, and 5 bases lay outside the gene matches. The germline gives CDR1 SGHTA, CDR2 FQGNSA. CDR3 length equals 16 residues. DNA for the CDR3: TGTGCCAGCAGCTTAAGAGCGGGGGGGACTTCCTACGAGCAGTACTTC. Translation: CASSLRAGGTSYEQYF.

V gene TRBV9 combines with J gene TRBJ1-2; no definite D call. Germline V lookup: CDR1 SGDLS, CDR2 YYNGEE. Trimming shortened V by 0 bases and J by 4 bases, and 10 bases separated the two germline ends. This CDR3 is built from 14 residues. The CDR3 here is CASSVARASYGYTF. CDR3 in DNA: TGTGCCAGCAGCGTAGCCCGAGCTAGCTATGGCTACACCTTC.

V gene TRBV12-3 or TRBV12-4 combines with J gene TRBJ1-2, with D tentatively TRBD1 (5 bases). The CDR3 has 17 residues. V was trimmed by 5 bases and J by 4 bases, leaving 23 bases between them. The CDR3 loop is CASSAQGFAFLSYGYTF. DNA of the CDR3: TGTGCCAGCAGTGCTCAGGGTTTCGCCTTTCTATCCTATGGCTACACCTTC.

The chain is built from TRBV11-1 and TRBJ2-7; D might be TRBD1 (5 bases). Germline values: CDR1 SGHAT, CDR2 FQDESV (reference sequence). V lost 1 base, J lost 8 bases, and 12 bases lay in between. The CDR3 consists of 13 residues. The CDR3 sequence: CASSLGGRSKQYV. CDR3 DNA: TGTGCCAGCAGCTTAGGGGGCCGATCCAAGCAGTACGTC.

This sequence joins TRBV28 and TRBJ2-7; D tentatively reads TRBD1 or TRBD2 (6 bases each). Germline lookup yields CDR1 MDHEN and CDR2 SYDVKM. V lost 5 bases and J lost 4, with 24 bases in between. CDR3 length: 17 amino acids. CDR3 bases: TGTGCCAGCAGTCCACTGGGACCCCGCGGGACACATTACGAGCAGTACGTC. It yields the protein CASSPLGPRGTHYEQYV.